The T cell receptor (beta chain) described here comes from a study of T-cell reconstitution after alpha-beta-depleted transplantation in children. Researchers prepared the TCRbeta library using unique molecular identifiers, the study reports. TCRdb redid the calling of the PCR reads with MiXCR, one entry per CDR3 protein. The table has more than 150,000 distinct CDR3 sequences, more than 6.5% seen once. The CDR3 is 15 residues long. V lost 3 bases and J lost 4; bases outside the gene matches: 5. CDR1 and CDR2 (germline): ENHRY, SYGVKD. Many counts were recorded for this clonotype. The material sequenced was PBMCs from the stem cell graft donor, taken from the stem cell graft. The sequence was collected from a human donor who donated a stem cell graft to a child with Wiskott-Aldrich syndrome. The chain carries TRBV10-3 and TRBJ2-2; 7 bases are a match to TRBD2. The CDR3 DNA reads TGTGCCATCAGTGAAAGCGGGGTCGCCACCGGGGAGCTGTTTTTT. Translating it yields CAISESGVATGELFF.